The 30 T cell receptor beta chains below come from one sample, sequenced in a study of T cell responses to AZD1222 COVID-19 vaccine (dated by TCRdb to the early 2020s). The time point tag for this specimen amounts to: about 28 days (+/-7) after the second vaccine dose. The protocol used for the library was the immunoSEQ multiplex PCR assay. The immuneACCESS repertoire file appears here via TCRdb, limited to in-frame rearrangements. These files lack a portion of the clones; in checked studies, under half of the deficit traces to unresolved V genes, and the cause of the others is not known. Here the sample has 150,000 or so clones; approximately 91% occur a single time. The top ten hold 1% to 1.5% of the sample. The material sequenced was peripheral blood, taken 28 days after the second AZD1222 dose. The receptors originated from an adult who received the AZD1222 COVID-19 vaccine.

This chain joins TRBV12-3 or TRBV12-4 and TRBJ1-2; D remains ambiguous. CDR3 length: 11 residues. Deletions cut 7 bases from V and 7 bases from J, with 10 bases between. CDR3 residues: CASNSLPGYTF. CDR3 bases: TGTGCCAGCAACTCCCTGCCTGGCTACACCTTC.

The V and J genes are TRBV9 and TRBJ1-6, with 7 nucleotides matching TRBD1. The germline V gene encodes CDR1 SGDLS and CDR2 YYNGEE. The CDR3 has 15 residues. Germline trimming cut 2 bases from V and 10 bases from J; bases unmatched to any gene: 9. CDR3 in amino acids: CASSVSGTASSPLHF. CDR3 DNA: TGTGCCAGCAGCGTGTCCGGGACAGCGTCCTCACCCCTCCACTTT.

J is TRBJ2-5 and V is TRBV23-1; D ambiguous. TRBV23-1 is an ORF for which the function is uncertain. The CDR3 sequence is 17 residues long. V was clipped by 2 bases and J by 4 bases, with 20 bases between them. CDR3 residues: CASSQNRLHRTRETQYF. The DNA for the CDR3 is TGCGCCAGCAGTCAAAATCGGCTACACCGCACCCGAGAGACCCAGTACTTC.

CDR3 sequence: CATSDWTSGSGDTQYF. Here the CDR3 DNA reads TGTGCCACCAGTGACTGGACTAGCGGGAGTGGCGATACGCAGTATTTT. This chain connects TRBV24-1 to TRBJ2-3, with 13 bases identical to TRBD2. The CDR3 extends over 16 amino acids. V lost 4 bases to trimming and J lost 6 bases; unmatched junction nucleotides: 6. Germline values: CDR1 KGHDR, CDR2 SFDVKD.

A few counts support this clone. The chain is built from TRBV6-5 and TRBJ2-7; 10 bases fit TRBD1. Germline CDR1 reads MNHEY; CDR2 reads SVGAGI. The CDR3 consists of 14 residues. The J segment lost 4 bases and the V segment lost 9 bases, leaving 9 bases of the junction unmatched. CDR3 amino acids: CASTDRGRRYEQYF. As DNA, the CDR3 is TGTGCCAGTACTGACAGGGGGCGACGATACGAGCAGTACTTC.

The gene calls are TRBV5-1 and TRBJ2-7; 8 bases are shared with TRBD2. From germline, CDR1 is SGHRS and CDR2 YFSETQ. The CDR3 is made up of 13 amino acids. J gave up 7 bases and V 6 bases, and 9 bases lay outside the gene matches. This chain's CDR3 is CASTGGAPREQYF. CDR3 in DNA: TGCGCCAGCACCGGGGGGGCACCCAGGGAGCAGTACTTC.

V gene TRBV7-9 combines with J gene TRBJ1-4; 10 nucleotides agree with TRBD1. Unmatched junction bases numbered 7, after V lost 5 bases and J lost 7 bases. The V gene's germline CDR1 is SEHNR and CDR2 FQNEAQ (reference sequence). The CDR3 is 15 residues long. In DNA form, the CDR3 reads TGTGCCAGCAGCGTCGGGACAGGGGAAGGTGAAAAACTGTTTTTT. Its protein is CASSVGTGEGEKLFF.

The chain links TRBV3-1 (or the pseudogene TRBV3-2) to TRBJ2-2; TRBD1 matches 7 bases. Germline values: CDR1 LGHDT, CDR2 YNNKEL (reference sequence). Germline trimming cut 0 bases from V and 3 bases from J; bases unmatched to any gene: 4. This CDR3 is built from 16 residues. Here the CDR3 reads CASSQEGQSDTGELFF. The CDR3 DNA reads TGTGCCAGCAGCCAAGAGGGACAGTCTGACACCGGGGAGCTGTTTTTT.

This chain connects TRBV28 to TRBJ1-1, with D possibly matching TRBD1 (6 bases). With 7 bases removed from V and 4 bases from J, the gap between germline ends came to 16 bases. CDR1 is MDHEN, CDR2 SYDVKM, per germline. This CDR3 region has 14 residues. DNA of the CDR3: TGTGCCAGCATCGGAACACAGGGAGGCACTGAAGCTTTCTTT. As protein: CASIGTQGGTEAFF.

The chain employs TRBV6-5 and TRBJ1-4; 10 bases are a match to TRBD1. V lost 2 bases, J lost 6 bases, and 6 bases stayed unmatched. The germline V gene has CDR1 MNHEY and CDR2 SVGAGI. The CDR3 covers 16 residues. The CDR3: CASSYATGGADEKLFF. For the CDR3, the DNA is TGTGCCAGCAGTTACGCGACAGGGGGCGCGGATGAAAAACTGTTTTTT.

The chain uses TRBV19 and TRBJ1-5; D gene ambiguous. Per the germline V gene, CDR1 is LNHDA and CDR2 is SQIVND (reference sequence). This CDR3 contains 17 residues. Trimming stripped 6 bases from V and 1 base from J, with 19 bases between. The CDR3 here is CASSERPLLGSNQPQHF. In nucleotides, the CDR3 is TGTGCCAGTAGCGAAAGACCCCTCTTGGGGAGCAATCAGCCCCAGCATTTT.

The CDR3 DNA is TGTGCCAGCAGTCCGAGTACGGGGGAGACGCAGGGGGAACTATATTTT. Translated, it gives CASSPSTGETQGELYF. V is TRBV27 and J is TRBJ1-3; 7 bases line up with TRBD1. The CDR3 contains 16 residues. V was pared by 5 bases and J by 14 bases, with 21 bases of the junction left unmatched. The V gene's germline CDR1 is MNHEY and CDR2 SMNVEV (reference sequence).

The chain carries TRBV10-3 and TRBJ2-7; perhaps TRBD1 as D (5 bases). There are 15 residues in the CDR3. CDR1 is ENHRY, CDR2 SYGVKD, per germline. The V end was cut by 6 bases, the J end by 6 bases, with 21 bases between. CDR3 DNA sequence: TGTGCCATCAGGACCGTTAGGGGATCCCGCCTCGAGCAGTACTTC. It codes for CAIRTVRGSRLEQYF.

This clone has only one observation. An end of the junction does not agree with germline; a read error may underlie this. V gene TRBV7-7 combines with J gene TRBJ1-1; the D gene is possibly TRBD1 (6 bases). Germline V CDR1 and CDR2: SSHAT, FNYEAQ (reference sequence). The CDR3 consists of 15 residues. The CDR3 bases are TGTGCTAGCAGCCCCCTGGGACATAAAGACACTGAAGCTTTCTTT. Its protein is CASSPLGHKDTEAFF.

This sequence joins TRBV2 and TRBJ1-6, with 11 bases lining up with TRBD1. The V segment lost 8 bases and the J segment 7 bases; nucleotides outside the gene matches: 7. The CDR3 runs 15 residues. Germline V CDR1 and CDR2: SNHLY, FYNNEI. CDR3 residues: CASSGTGGSNSPLHF. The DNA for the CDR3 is TGTGCCAGCTCGGGGACAGGGGGTTCGAATTCACCCCTCCACTTT.

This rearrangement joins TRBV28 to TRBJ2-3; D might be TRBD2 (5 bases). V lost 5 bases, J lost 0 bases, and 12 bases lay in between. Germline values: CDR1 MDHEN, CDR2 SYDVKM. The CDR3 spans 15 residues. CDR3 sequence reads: CASSIPGFSTDTQYF. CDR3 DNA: TGTGCCAGCAGTATTCCGGGGTTCAGCACAGATACGCAGTATTTT.

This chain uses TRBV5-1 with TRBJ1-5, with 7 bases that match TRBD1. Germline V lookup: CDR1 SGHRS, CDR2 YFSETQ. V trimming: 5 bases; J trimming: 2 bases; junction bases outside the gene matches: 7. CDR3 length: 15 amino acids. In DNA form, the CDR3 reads TGCGCCAGCAGGCAGGGGGACGTGGGCAATCAGCCCCAGCATTTT. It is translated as CASRQGDVGNQPQHF.

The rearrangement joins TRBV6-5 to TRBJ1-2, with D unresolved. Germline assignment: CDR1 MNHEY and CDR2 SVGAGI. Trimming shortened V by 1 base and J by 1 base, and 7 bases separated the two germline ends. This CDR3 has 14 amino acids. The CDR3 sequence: CASSYLGYNYGYTF. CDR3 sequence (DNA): TGTGCCAGCAGTTACTTAGGTTATAACTATGGCTACACCTTC.

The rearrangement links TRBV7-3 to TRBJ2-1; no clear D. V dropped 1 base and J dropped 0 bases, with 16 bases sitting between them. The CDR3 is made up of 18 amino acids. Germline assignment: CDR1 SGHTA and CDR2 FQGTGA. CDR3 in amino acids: CASSLIRTSWSSYNEQFF. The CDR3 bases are TGTGCCAGCAGCTTAATCAGGACGTCCTGGAGCTCCTACAATGAGCAGTTCTTC. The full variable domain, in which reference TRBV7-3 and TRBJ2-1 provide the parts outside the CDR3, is GAGVSQTPSNKVTEKGKYVELRCDPISGHTALYWYRQSLGQGPEFLIYFQGTGAADDSGLPNDRFFAVRPEGSVSTLKIQRTERGDSAVYLCASSLIRTSWSSYNEQFFGPGTRLTVL.

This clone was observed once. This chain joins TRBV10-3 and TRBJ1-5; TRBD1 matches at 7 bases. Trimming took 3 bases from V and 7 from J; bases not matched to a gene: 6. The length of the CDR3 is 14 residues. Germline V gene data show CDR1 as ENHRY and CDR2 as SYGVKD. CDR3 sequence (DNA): TGTGCCATCAGTGAAGACAGGGTAGGGCAGCCCCAGCATTTT. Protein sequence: CAISEDRVGQPQHF.

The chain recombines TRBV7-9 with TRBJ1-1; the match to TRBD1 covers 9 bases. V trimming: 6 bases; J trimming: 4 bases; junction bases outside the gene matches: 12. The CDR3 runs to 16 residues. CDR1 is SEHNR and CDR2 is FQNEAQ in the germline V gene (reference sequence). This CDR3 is CASRPPKTTGGTEAFF. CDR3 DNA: TGTGCCAGCAGACCACCTAAAACGACAGGGGGCACTGAAGCTTTCTTT.

As DNA, the CDR3 is TGCAGCGTTGGCGTCGTGAGGGGCACTGAAGCTTTCTTT. It is translated as CSVGVVRGTEAFF. The J gene is TRBJ1-1, the V gene TRBV29-1; D is possibly TRBD1 (5 bases). This CDR3 spans 13 amino acids. Germline CDR1 reads SQVTM; CDR2 reads ANQGSEA. Between the trimmed V and J ends, which lost 4 bases and 4 bases, there was a span of 13 bases.

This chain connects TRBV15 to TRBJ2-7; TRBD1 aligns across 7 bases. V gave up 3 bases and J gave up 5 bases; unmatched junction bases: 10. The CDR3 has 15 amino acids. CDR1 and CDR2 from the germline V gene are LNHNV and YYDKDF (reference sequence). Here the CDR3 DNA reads TGTGCCACCAGCAGGTCCGGGACAGTGGACCACGAGCAGTACTTC. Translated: CATSRSGTVDHEQYF.

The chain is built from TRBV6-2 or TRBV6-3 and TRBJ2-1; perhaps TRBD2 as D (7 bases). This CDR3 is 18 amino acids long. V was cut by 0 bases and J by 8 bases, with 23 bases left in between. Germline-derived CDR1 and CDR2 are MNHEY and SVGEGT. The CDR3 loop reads CASSYSQGRRGDVDEQFF. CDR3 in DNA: TGTGCCAGCAGTTACTCCCAGGGGAGACGGGGGGATGTCGATGAGCAGTTCTTC.

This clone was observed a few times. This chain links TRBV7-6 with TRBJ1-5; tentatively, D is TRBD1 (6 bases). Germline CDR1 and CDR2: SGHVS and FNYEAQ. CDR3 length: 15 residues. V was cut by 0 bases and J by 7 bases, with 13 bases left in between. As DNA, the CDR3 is TGTGCCAGCAGCTTAGCGGGGGGGCAGGTACAGCCCCAGCATTTT. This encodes CASSLAGGQVQPQHF. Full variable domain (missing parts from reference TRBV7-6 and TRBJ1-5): GAGVSQSPRYKVTKRGQDVALRCDPISGHVSLYWYRQALGQGPEFLTYFNYEAQQDKSGLPNDRFSAERPEGSISTLTIQRTEQRDSAMYRCASSLAGGQVQPQHFGDGTRLSIL.

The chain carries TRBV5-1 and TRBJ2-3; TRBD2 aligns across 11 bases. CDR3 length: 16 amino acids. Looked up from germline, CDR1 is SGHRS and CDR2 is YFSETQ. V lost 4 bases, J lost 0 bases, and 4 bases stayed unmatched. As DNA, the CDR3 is TGCGCCAGCAGCCCGGGACTAGCGGCTAGCACAGATACGCAGTATTTT. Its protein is CASSPGLAASTDTQYF.

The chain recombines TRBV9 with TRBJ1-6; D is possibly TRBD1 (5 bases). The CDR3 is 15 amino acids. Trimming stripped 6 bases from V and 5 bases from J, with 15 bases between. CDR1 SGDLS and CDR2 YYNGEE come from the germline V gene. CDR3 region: CASNPGQSNNSPLHF. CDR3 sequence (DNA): TGTGCCAGCAATCCAGGACAATCGAATAATTCACCCCTCCACTTT. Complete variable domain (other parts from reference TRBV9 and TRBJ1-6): DSGVTQTPKHLITATGQRVTLRCSPRSGDLSVYWYQQSLDQGLQFLIQYYNGEERAKGNILERFSAQQFPDLHSELNLSSLELGDSALYFCASNPGQSNNSPLHFGNGTRLTVT.

The CDR3 here is CASLGGNSPLHF. CDR3 in DNA: TGTGCCTCACTTGGGGGCAATTCACCCCTCCACTTT. The chain carries TRBV27 and TRBJ1-6; TRBD1 might be the D (6 bases). This CDR3 comprises 12 residues. Trimming cost V 11 bases and J 7 bases, with 12 bases left between them. From germline, CDR1 is MNHEY and CDR2 SMNVEV (reference sequence).

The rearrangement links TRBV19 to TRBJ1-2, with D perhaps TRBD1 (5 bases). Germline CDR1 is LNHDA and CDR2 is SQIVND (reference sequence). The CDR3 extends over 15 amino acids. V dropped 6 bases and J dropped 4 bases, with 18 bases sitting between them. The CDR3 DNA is TGTGCCAGTAGAGATCCGGGACGGATATTCTATGGCTACACCTTC. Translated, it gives CASRDPGRIFYGYTF.

Here the CDR3 DNA reads TGTGCCAGCAGTTATCGCACAGGGGGCGAGAATGGCTACACCTTC. Its translation is CASSYRTGGENGYTF. The V and J genes are TRBV6-5 and TRBJ1-2, with 9 bases matching TRBD1. The CDR3 consists of 15 residues. Germline loops: CDR1 MNHEY, CDR2 SVGAGI. J gave up 6 bases and V 3 bases, and 8 bases lay outside the gene matches.